One and the same sample provided the 20 T cell receptor beta chains below, sequenced in a study of early T cells in non-severe SARS-CoV-2 infection. Each CDR3 protein gets one entry after TCRdb re-called the 5' RACE reads with MiXCR. The table lists about 97,000 distinct CDR3 sequences, roughly 14% of them singletons. Sequenced: whole blood. The receptors were gathered from an adult who was a healthcare worker with PCR-confirmed SARS-CoV-2 infection or an uninfected control (not recorded which).

This clonotype was counted many times. The chain uses TRBV9 and TRBJ2-1; 7 positions match TRBD1. Germline V CDR1 and CDR2: SGDLS, YYNGEE. J gave up 5 bases and V 2 bases, and 10 bases lay outside the gene matches. CDR3 size: 16 residues. As DNA, the CDR3 is TGTGCCAGCAGCGTGAATGTCCGGGACAGTCACAATGAGCAGTTCTTC. Amino acid sequence: CASSVNVRDSHNEQFF. The whole variable domain, filled in from reference TRBV9 and TRBJ2-1, reads DSGVTQTPKHLITATGQRVTLRCSPRSGDLSVYWYQQSLDQGLQFLIQYYNGEERAKGNILERFSAQQFPDLHSELNLSSLELGDSALYFCASSVNVRDSHNEQFFGPGTRLTVL.

The chain couples TRBV12-3 or TRBV12-4 to TRBJ2-3; the match to TRBD1 covers 7 bases. The length of the CDR3 is 16 residues. V lost 2 bases to trimming and J lost 6 bases; unmatched junction nucleotides: 11. The CDR3 is CASSLMQRGPGDTQYF. The CDR3 DNA reads TGTGCCAGCAGTTTAATGCAAAGGGGGCCCGGGGATACGCAGTATTTT.

This clonotype was seen only a few times. The genes are TRBV5-1 and TRBJ2-1, with D uncertain. CDR1 is SGHRS and CDR2 is YFSETQ in the germline V gene. V lost 5 bases and J 0 bases, leaving 6 bases between the germline ends. The CDR3 contains 13 residues. DNA of the CDR3: TGCGCCAGCAGGGCGAGCTCCTACAATGAGCAGTTCTTC. Residues: CASRASSYNEQFF.

This clonotype was picked up many times. This sequence joins TRBV27 and TRBJ2-5, with D perhaps TRBD2 (7 bases). Germline V CDR1 and CDR2: MNHEY, SMNVEV (reference sequence). V gave up 5 bases and J gave up 5 bases, with 15 bases separating them. The length of the CDR3 is 14 residues. As DNA, the CDR3 is TGTGCCAGCAGTCCCCGGGGGGCCGGGGAGACCCAGTACTTC. Amino acid sequence: CASSPRGAGETQYF.

The chain links TRBV11-2 to TRBJ2-1; 12 bases are a match to TRBD2. Germline V CDR1 and CDR2: SGHAT, FQNNGV. J gave up 5 bases and V 6 bases, and 5 bases lay outside the gene matches. The CDR3 is made up of 15 amino acids. The DNA of the CDR3 is TGTGCCAGCAGACCAACTAGCGGGAGGAACAATGAGCAGTTCTTC. Translated: CASRPTSGRNNEQFF. The variable domain in full, with the rest retrieved from reference TRBV11-2 and TRBJ2-1, is EAGVAQSPRYKIIEKRQSVAFWCNPISGHATLYWYQQILGQGPKLLIQFQNNGVVDDSQLPKDRFSAERLKGVDSTLKIQPAKLEDSAVYLCASRPTSGRNNEQFFGPGTRLTVL.

The chain combines TRBV6-2 or TRBV6-3 with TRBJ2-5; no firm D call. This CDR3 region has 12 residues. V was clipped by 7 bases and J by 6 bases, with 12 bases between them. Germline CDR1 MNHEY, CDR2 SVGEGT. This CDR3 reads CASTSRPKTQYF. CDR3 DNA sequence: TGTGCCAGCACCAGCCGACCCAAGACCCAGTACTTC.

This clonotype was counted between two and nine times. The gene calls are TRBV12-3 or TRBV12-4 and TRBJ1-5; D unclear. Trimming pared 5 bases from V and 1 base from J, leaving 9 bases between. The CDR3 has 14 residues. The CDR3: CASSGSPSNQPQHF. As DNA, the CDR3 is TGTGCCAGCAGTGGAAGTCCGAGCAATCAGCCCCAGCATTTT.

The chain uses TRBV28 and TRBJ2-7, with 7 nucleotides matching TRBD1. This CDR3 region has 17 residues. Unmatched junction bases numbered 11, after V lost 2 bases and J lost 1 base. CDR1 and CDR2 from the germline V gene are MDHEN and SYDVKM. The CDR3 bases are TGTGCCAGCAGTTTACGCCCTCAGACAGGGCGGTCCTACGAGCAGTACTTC. Translation gives CASSLRPQTGRSYEQYF. The variable domain in full, completed from reference TRBV28 and TRBJ2-7, reads DVKVTQSSRYLVKRTGEKVFLECVQDMDHENMFWYRQDPGLGLRLIYFSYDVKMKEKGDIPEGYSVSREKKERFSLILESASTNQTSMYLCASSLRPQTGRSYEQYFGPGTRLTVT.

This clonotype was seen a handful of times. The chain combines TRBV3-1 with TRBJ2-1; D is unresolved. CDR1 and CDR2 from the germline V gene are LGHDT and YNNKEL (reference sequence). Trimming took off 4 bases at V and 8 bases at J, with 9 bases between the two ends. This CDR3 comprises 12 residues. CDR3 sequence reads: CASSLALDEQFF. Written as DNA, the CDR3 is TGTGCCAGCAGCCTAGCTCTGGATGAGCAGTTCTTC.

The chain combines TRBV21-1 with TRBJ2-5; the listed D gene, TRBD2, was not tested against the DNA. TRBV21-1 constitutes a pseudogene. This CDR3 is 17 amino acids long. The CDR3 sequence is CASSPRTTSGREETQYF. CDR3 bases: TGTGCCAGCAGCCCGCGAACGACTAGCGGGAGAGAAGAGACCCAGTACTTC.

This chain uses TRBV7-9 with TRBJ2-7, with D maybe TRBD1 (6 bases). CDR3 length: 16 amino acids. V shed 1 base and J shed 2 bases, with 15 bases lying between them. Germline V gene lookup returns CDR1 SEHNR and CDR2 FQNEAQ (reference sequence). The CDR3 coding sequence is TGTGCCAGCAGCTTAGGGGACCGGGACACAACCTACGAGCAGTACTTC. It encodes CASSLGDRDTTYEQYF.

The sample holds a few counts of this clonotype. V usage is TRBV28 and J usage is TRBJ2-1; TRBD2 matches at 7 bases. Trimming removed 5 bases from V and 6 bases from J; junction bases left unmatched: 10. Looked up from germline, CDR1 is MDHEN and CDR2 is SYDVKM. The CDR3 length is 15 residues. The DNA for the CDR3 is TGTGCCAGCAGTCTAGTCGTGATAGCGGGCAATGAGCAGTTCTTC. Residues: CASSLVVIAGNEQFF.

Only a few counts were recorded for this clonotype. CDR3: CASSRLAGRDPFGEQFF. CDR3 bases: TGTGCCAGCTCCCGGCTAGCGGGGAGGGACCCCTTCGGTGAGCAGTTCTTC. This chain links TRBV18 with TRBJ2-1; 9 bases are a match to TRBD2. Germline CDR1 is KGHSH and CDR2 is LQKENI. The CDR3 spans 17 residues. V gave up 6 bases and J gave up 9 bases; unmatched junction bases: 18.

This clonotype has a count of ten or more. The chain employs TRBV28 and TRBJ1-2; D may be TRBD1 (5 bases). CDR3 length equals 15 residues. V dropped 5 bases and J dropped 3 bases, with 16 bases sitting between them. The V gene's germline CDR1 is MDHEN and CDR2 SYDVKM. CDR3 DNA sequence: TGTGCCAGCAGTACACCCGGGGGAAATTACTATGGCTACACCTTC. This sequence encodes CASSTPGGNYYGYTF.

The genes are TRBV11-2 and TRBJ2-7; D might be TRBD2 (6 bases). The germline CDR1 and CDR2 sequences are SGHAT and FQNNGV. V shed 1 base and J shed 5 bases, with 9 bases lying between them. This CDR3 has 13 amino acids. The CDR3 loop reads CASSLVWGDEQYF. The CDR3, as DNA: TGTGCCAGCAGCTTAGTCTGGGGGGACGAGCAGTACTTC.

The chain couples TRBV5-4 to TRBJ1-2, with a possible D match to TRBD1 (6 bases). This CDR3 comprises 12 residues. Germline CDR1 is SGHNT and CDR2 is YYREEE (reference sequence). Deletions cut 4 bases from V and 3 bases from J, with 7 bases between. CDR3 sequence: CASSDRHYGYTF. The DNA for the CDR3 is TGTGCCAGCAGCGACAGGCACTATGGCTACACCTTC.

This clonotype was detected ten times or more. The chain is built from TRBV20-1 and TRBJ2-7, with 7 bases identical to TRBD1. Germline V gives CDR1 DFQATT, CDR2 SNEGSKA (reference sequence). The CDR3 has 14 amino acids. Trimming cost V 0 bases and J 7 bases; bases outside gene matches: 9. The CDR3 DNA is TGCAGTGCTAGAGATCAGGACAGGCCGCGGGAGCAGTACTTC. Residues: CSARDQDRPREQYF.

This clonotype was seen ten or more times. The chain joins TRBV27 to TRBJ1-5; the D gene is possibly TRBD1 (5 bases). This CDR3 contains 14 residues. Germline CDR1 and CDR2: MNHEY and SMNVEV (reference sequence). V dropped 10 bases and J dropped 0 bases, with 13 bases sitting between them. Written as DNA, the CDR3 is TGTGCCACATCCGGGACGTATAGCAATCAGCCCCAGCATTTT. Translated: CATSGTYSNQPQHF.

Only a few counts were recorded for this clonotype. V usage is TRBV10-3 and J usage is TRBJ2-1, with 7 bases fitting TRBD2. J gave up 5 bases and V 6 bases, and 7 bases lay outside the gene matches. This CDR3 is built from 14 residues. Germline CDR1 ENHRY, CDR2 SYGVKD. As DNA, the CDR3 is TGTGCCATCAGCACGAATCTAGCGGACAATGAGCAGTTCTTC. This gives the protein CAISTNLADNEQFF.

The genes are TRBV6-4 and TRBJ2-3; TRBD2 might be the D (5 bases). V lost 3 bases to trimming and J lost 3 bases, with 10 bases between them. There are 14 residues in the CDR3. The V gene's germline CDR1 is MRHNA and CDR2 SNTAGT. The CDR3 reads CASSERGSTDTQYF. Written as DNA, the CDR3 is TGTGCCAGCAGTGAACGGGGATCAACAGATACGCAGTATTTT.